This T cell receptor beta chain was sequenced for a study of response to subunit inactivated influenza vaccine. Using its own MiXCR run on the RT-PCR reads, TCRdb lists one record per CDR3 protein. Among under 950,000 distinct CDR3 sequences listed, less than 25% were seen once. The V gene's germline CDR1 is SEHNR and CDR2 FQNEAQ (reference sequence). The CDR3 sequence is 12 residues long. Trimming shortened V by 5 bases and J by 5 bases, and 7 bases separated the two germline ends. This clonotype has just a few counts. Its antigen remains unidentified. Regarding the study as a whole: Each seasonal influenza vaccination, the authors suggested, recruits few new T cells.

The TCR comes from a man aged 50 to 59 who received an inactivated influenza vaccine. The specimen comprised PBMCs from blood, sampled around 5 days after vaccination. J is TRBJ2-1 and V is TRBV7-9, with unresolved D. In DNA form, the CDR3 reads TGTGCCAGCAGCCGCTTCGACAATGAGCAGTTCTTC. Protein product: CASSRFDNEQFF.